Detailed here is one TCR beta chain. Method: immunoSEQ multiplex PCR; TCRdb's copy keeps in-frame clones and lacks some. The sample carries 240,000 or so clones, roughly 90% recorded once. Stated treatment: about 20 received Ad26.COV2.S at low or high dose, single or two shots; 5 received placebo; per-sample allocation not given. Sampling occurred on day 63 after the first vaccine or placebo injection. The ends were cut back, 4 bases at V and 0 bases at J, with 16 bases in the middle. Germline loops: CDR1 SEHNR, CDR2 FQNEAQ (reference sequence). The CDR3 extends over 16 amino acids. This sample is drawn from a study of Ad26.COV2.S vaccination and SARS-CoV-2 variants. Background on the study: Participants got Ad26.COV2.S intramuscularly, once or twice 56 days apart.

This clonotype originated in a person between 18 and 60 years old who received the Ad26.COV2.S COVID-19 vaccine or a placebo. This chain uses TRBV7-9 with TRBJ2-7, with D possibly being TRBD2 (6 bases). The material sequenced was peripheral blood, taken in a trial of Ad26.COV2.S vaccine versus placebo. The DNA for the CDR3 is TGTGCCAGCAGCTGGATCGGGTCCGGGGGCTCCTACGAGCAGTACTTC. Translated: CASSWIGSGGSYEQYF.